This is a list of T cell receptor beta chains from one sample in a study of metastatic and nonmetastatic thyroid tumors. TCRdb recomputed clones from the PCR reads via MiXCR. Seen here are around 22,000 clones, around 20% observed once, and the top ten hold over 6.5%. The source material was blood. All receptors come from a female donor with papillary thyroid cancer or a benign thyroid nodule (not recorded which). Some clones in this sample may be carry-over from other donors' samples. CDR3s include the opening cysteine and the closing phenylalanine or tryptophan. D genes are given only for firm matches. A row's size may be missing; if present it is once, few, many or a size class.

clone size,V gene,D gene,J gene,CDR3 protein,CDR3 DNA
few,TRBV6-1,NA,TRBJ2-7,CASSGERDTGYYEQYF,TGTGCCAGCAGTGGTGAAAGGGACACGGGCTACTACGAGCAGTACTTC
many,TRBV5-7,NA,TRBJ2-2,CASSLDRTLTGELFF,TGTGCCAGCAGCTTGGACAGGACTTTAACCGGGGAGCTGTTTTTT
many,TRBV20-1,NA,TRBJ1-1,CSSRRGDTEAFF,TGCAGTTCCAGGAGGGGGGACACTGAAGCTTTCTTT
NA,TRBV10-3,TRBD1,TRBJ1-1,CAIISTGGQPGTEAYF,TGTGCCATAATCAGCACAGGGGGCCAGCCGGGAACTGAAGCTTACTTT
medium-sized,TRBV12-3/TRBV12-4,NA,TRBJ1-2,CASSSPPGVYGYTF,TGTGCCAGCAGCTCCCCTCCCGGAGTCTATGGCTACACCTTC
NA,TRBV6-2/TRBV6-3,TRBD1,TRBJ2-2,CASSRSLTGDTGELFF,TGTGCCAGCAGCCGATCCTTGACAGGGGATACCGGGGAGCTGTTTTTT
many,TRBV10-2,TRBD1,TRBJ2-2,CASGLAGGGELFF,TGCGCCAGCGGGCTGGCAGGGGGAGGGGAGCTGTTTTTT
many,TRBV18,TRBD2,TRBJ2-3,CASSPGTSGLTDTQYF,TGTGCCAGCTCACCCGGGACTAGCGGGTTAACAGATACGCAGTATTTT
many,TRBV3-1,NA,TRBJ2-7,CASSLGRLGFAEQYF,TGTGCCAGCAGCCTAGGCCGACTAGGGTTTGCCGAGCAGTACTTC
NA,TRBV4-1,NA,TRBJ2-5,CASSQDGLNTQYF,TGCGCCAGCAGCCAAGATGGTTTAAATACCCAGTACTTC
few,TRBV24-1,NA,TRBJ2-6,CATSASGGANVLTF,TGTGCCACCAGTGCAAGCGGTGGGGCCAACGTCCTGACTTTC